One and the same sample provided the 21 T cell receptor beta chains below, sequenced in a study of human T cells and chemical hapten exposure. TCRdb independently ran MiXCR on the RACE reads; one entry per CDR3 protein. Of around 69,000 distinct CDR3 sequences listed, 9.8% are singletons. Time point noted: patch test 1, 2 weeks after DPC sensitization. As to treatment: therapeutic diphenylcyclopropenone sensitization with weekly scalp DPC. Sample: whole blood, taken in connection with sensitization to the hapten diphenylcyclopropenone (DPC). The receptors derive from a woman aged 40 to 50 with alopecia areata. Some clones in this sample may be carry-over from other donors' samples.

This clonotype was counted at least ten times. V usage is TRBV4-3 and J usage is TRBJ1-2; D gene ambiguous. In germline, CDR1 is LGHNA, CDR2 YSLEER. The CDR3 runs 14 residues. The V end lost 3 bases, the J end lost 1 base, and 9 bases lay between the germline ends. CDR3 bases: TGCGCCAGCAGCCAGGACCGGATTAACTATGGCTACACCTTC. It translates to CASSQDRINYGYTF.

This clonotype was counted a few times. This chain connects TRBV7-9 to TRBJ1-2, with a tentative D call TRBD1 (5 bases). The CDR3 totals 13 residues. The V gene lost 8 bases and the J gene lost 6 bases, with 16 bases spanning the gap. The V gene's germline CDR1 is SEHNR and CDR2 FQNEAQ (reference sequence). The CDR3 nucleotides are TGTGCCAGCGGCCATTGGGGCGATGATGGCTACACCTTC. Its protein is CASGHWGDDGYTF.

This clonotype was seen only a few times. V and J are TRBV7-2 and TRBJ2-1, with 8 bases that match TRBD1. The CDR3 runs 17 residues. The germline gives CDR1 SGHTA, CDR2 FQGNSA. The V gene end was trimmed by 5 bases and the J gene end by 1 base; junction bases not matched to a gene: 10. CDR3 loop: CASSMKQGADSYNEQFF. Here the CDR3 DNA reads TGTGCCAGCAGCATGAAGCAGGGGGCTGATTCCTACAATGAGCAGTTCTTC. Looking up the rest from reference TRBV7-2 and TRBJ2-1 gives the full variable domain: GAGVSQSPSNKVTEKGKDVELRCDPISGHTALYWYRQSLGQGLEFLIYFQGNSAPDKSGLPSDRFSAERTGGSVSTLTIQRTQQEDSAVYLCASSMKQGADSYNEQFFGPGTRLTVL.

This clonotype was counted at least ten times. The chain carries TRBV5-6 and TRBJ2-7; perhaps D is TRBD1 or TRBD2 (6 bases each). The CDR3 runs 13 residues. Germline assignment: CDR1 SGHDT and CDR2 YYEEEE. The V end lost 7 bases, the J end lost 3 bases, and 14 bases lay between the germline ends. CDR3 in amino acids: CASHHRGRYEQYF. CDR3 in DNA: TGTGCCAGCCACCATCGGGGGCGCTACGAGCAGTACTTC.

This clonotype was recorded many times. The J gene is TRBJ2-2, the V gene TRBV4-1; 7 bases agree with TRBD2. J lost 6 bases, V lost 0 bases, and 13 bases had no gene match. The CDR3 has 18 residues. The V gene's germline CDR1 is MGHRA and CDR2 YSYEKL. The CDR3 nucleotides are TGCGCCAGCAGCCAAGAGGGGGGGTCCCTTATTCTTCCCGGGGAGCTGTTTTTT. Amino acid sequence: CASSQEGGSLILPGELFF.

The rearrangement joins TRBV10-3 to TRBJ1-5, with TRBD1 as a possible D gene (5 bases). V lost 3 bases, J lost 5 bases, and 14 bases lay in between. Germline V gene data show CDR1 as ENHRY and CDR2 as SYGVKD. The CDR3 consists of 15 residues. The CDR3 here is CAISESGQGDQPQHF. The CDR3 DNA follows: TGTGCCATCAGTGAATCCGGGCAGGGTGATCAGCCCCAGCATTTT.

The V and J genes are TRBV12-3 or TRBV12-4 and TRBJ1-2, with 10 bases that match TRBD1. V gave up 6 bases and J gave up 3 bases; unmatched junction bases: 1. There are 13 residues in the CDR3. The CDR3 region is CASSGTGDYGYTF. For the CDR3, the DNA is TGTGCCAGCAGCGGGACAGGGGACTATGGCTACACCTTC.

This clonotype has ten or more counts. V usage is TRBV5-1 and J usage is TRBJ2-1; D uncertain. In germline, CDR1 is SGHRS, CDR2 YFSETQ. Trimming stripped 4 bases from V and 7 bases from J, with 21 bases between. This CDR3 region has 16 residues. Written as DNA, the CDR3 is TGCGCCAGCAGCCCCCGGTCCGGGCCCCAAGGGAATGAGCAGTTCTTC. Protein product: CASSPRSGPQGNEQFF.

In this sample, this clonotype turned up many times. The rearrangement links TRBV6-6 to TRBJ2-5; D call uncertain. The V and J ends lost 9 bases and 5 bases respectively, with 31 bases between them. The CDR3 runs 18 residues. CDR1 is MNHNY and CDR2 is SVGAGI in the germline V gene (reference sequence). The CDR3 reads CARKGYDRYPRLRETQYF. DNA of the CDR3: TGTGCCAGAAAAGGGTATGACCGTTACCCGAGACTGAGGGAGACCCAGTACTTC.

This clonotype has a handful of counts. The chain combines TRBV6-2 or TRBV6-3 with TRBJ2-1; the match to TRBD1 covers 9 bases. CDR3 length: 18 residues. V lost 2 bases and J lost 6; bases outside the gene matches: 14. Germline V gene sequence: CDR1 MNHEY, CDR2 SVGEGT. DNA of the CDR3: TGTGCCAGCAGTTACCATACCGGGACAGGGACTGTGTCCAATGAGCAGTTCTTC. As protein: CASSYHTGTGTVSNEQFF.

V gene TRBV28 combines with J gene TRBJ2-7; the match to TRBD1 covers 10 bases. Looked up from germline, CDR1 is MDHEN and CDR2 is SYDVKM. The V and J ends lost 5 bases and 11 bases, in that order; junction bases with no gene match: 9. This CDR3 is built from 13 residues. The CDR3 protein is CASSPGGTGVKYF. The CDR3 DNA follows: TGTGCCAGCAGTCCCGGGGGGACAGGGGTCAAGTACTTC.

This clonotype was picked up a small number of times. This chain links TRBV20-1 with TRBJ2-3, with 11 bases lining up with TRBD2. In germline, CDR1 is DFQATT, CDR2 SNEGSKA (reference sequence). The CDR3 length is 15 residues. Trimming removed 6 bases from V and 3 bases from J; junction bases left unmatched: 8. CDR3 loop: CSARLAGGPTDTQYF. CDR3 sequence (DNA): TGCAGTGCCCGGCTAGCGGGGGGCCCAACAGATACGCAGTATTTT.

The table lists this clonotype with many counts. The CDR3 DNA sequence: TGTGCCAGCAGCTTTGACAGACAGACCCAGTACTTC. Protein product: CASSFDRQTQYF. J is TRBJ2-5 and V is TRBV5-5; possible D gene TRBD1, 5 bases. Germline lookup yields CDR1 SGHKS and CDR2 YYEKEE (reference sequence). The CDR3 has 12 residues. Trimming cost V 2 bases and J 6 bases, with 8 bases left between them.

This clonotype was counted once. This may arise from a read error, as a much more abundant clone is one base away. The chain uses TRBV11-1 and TRBJ2-1; no clear D. This CDR3 contains 12 residues. CDR1 is SGHAT and CDR2 is FQDESV in the germline V gene (reference sequence). V lost 6 bases and J 8 bases, leaving 11 bases between the germline ends. The CDR3 coding sequence is TGTGCCAGCAGTCAAAAGGGTGATGAGCAGTTCTTC. Amino acid sequence: CASSQKGDEQFF.

Turning to this clonotype: The junction and the germline gene differ at one end; a read error may be behind it. The V gene is TRBV14, the J gene TRBJ1-2; D gene uncertain. The CDR3 extends over 16 amino acids. The germline CDR1 and CDR2 sequences are SGHDN and FVKESK. In nucleotides, the CDR3 is TGTGCCAGCAGCCGAGATTACGGAAGGGTTAACCATGGCTACATCTTC. Protein: CASSRDYGRVNHGYIF.

This clonotype has at least ten counts. The chain combines TRBV12-3 or TRBV12-4 with TRBJ1-5; TRBD1 matches 9 bases. Losses at the gene ends were 2 bases for V and 7 bases for J; bases not matched to a gene: 6. This CDR3 spans 15 amino acids. The CDR3 loop reads CASSLQGQGGQPQHF. The CDR3 DNA reads as TGTGCCAGCAGTTTACAGGGACAGGGCGGACAGCCCCAGCATTTT.

V is TRBV10-3 and J is TRBJ1-5, with D unclear. V gave up 10 bases and J gave up 7 bases, with 23 bases separating them. The CDR3 is 15 residues long. From germline, CDR1 is ENHRY and CDR2 SYGVKD. This CDR3 is CATAPEGWGSQPQHF. The CDR3 region has the DNA TGTGCCACCGCGCCTGAGGGATGGGGTAGCCAGCCCCAGCATTTT.

This clonotype has at least ten counts. J is TRBJ2-1 and V is TRBV5-1, with a possible D match to TRBD1 (7 bases). There are 14 residues in the CDR3. The V and J ends lost 0 bases and 7 bases respectively, with 11 bases between them. Germline V gene sequence: CDR1 SGHRS, CDR2 YFSETQ. CDR3 bases: TGCGCCAGCAGCTTGGGAGCAGGGGGGAATGAGCAGTTCTTC. Amino acids: CASSLGAGGNEQFF.

There are a few counts of this clonotype. This sequence joins TRBV7-2 and TRBJ2-5, with 11 bases matching TRBD2. V trimming: 5 bases; J trimming: 5 bases; junction bases outside the gene matches: 10. The CDR3 totals 16 residues. The germline V gene encodes CDR1 SGHTA and CDR2 FQGNSA. The DNA of the CDR3 is TGTGCCAGCAGCCCCGGAATAGCGGGGGGGGAGGAGACCCAGTACTTC. This translates into CASSPGIAGGEETQYF.

This clonotype has at least ten counts. The chain recombines TRBV11-2 with TRBJ2-1, with unresolved D. Germline CDR1 and CDR2: SGHAT and FQNNGV. Deletions cut 3 bases from V and 9 bases from J, with 18 bases between. The CDR3 sequence is 15 residues long. The CDR3 nucleotides read TGTGCCAGCAGCTTTTTAGCCGGACCATGGGTTGAGCAGTTCTTC. Translation: CASSFLAGPWVEQFF.

This clonotype showed up just a few times. The gene calls are TRBV10-3 and TRBJ1-5; possible D gene TRBD1, 5 bases. Trimming took 2 bases from V and 4 from J, leaving 18 bases between them. This CDR3 has 17 amino acids. Germline loops: CDR1 ENHRY, CDR2 SYGVKD. The CDR3 loop is CAISEGSRAFVNQPQHF. Here the CDR3 DNA reads TGTGCCATCAGTGAGGGAAGCAGGGCCTTCGTGAATCAGCCCCAGCATTTT.